These 23 T cell receptor beta chains originate from one sample sequenced in a study of OX40 agonist ivuxolimab in advanced cancers. Profiled with immunoSEQ multiplex PCR; TCRdb holds only in-frame clones, not every one. In the table there are fewer than 70,000 clones, approximately 90% of which are singletons. Sequenced here: CD4+ or CD8+ T cells sorted from blood, sampled in a trial of the OX40 agonist ivuxolimab. The source of these receptors is an adult with an advanced solid tumor such as melanoma, head and neck, liver or kidney cancer.

This chain uses TRBV5-8 with TRBJ1-2; the D gene is possibly TRBD1 (6 bases). The CDR3 spans 16 residues. V was pared by 3 bases and J by 1 base, with 16 bases between. Per germline, CDR1 SGHTS and CDR2 YDEGEE. The chain's CDR3 is CASSSERGTFNYGYTF. In DNA, the CDR3 is TGTGCCAGCAGCTCGGAGCGGGGGACATTTAACTATGGCTACACCTTC.

The chain has TRBV5-1 and TRBJ2-5, with TRBD2 matching over 11 bases. CDR1 SGHRS and CDR2 YFSETQ come from the germline V gene. This CDR3 is built from 15 residues. V was pared by 4 bases and J by 4 bases, with 6 bases of the junction left unmatched. In DNA, the CDR3 is TGCGCCAGCAGCATACTAGCGGGAGAAATAGAGACCCAGTACTTC. Amino acids: CASSILAGEIETQYF.

This clone was seen more than once but under ten times. V and J are TRBV4-1 and TRBJ1-1; no reliable D call. With 0 bases removed from V and 2 bases from J, the gap between germline ends came to 7 bases. Germline V gene data show CDR1 as MGHRA and CDR2 as YSYEKL. The length of the CDR3 is 14 residues. CDR3 in amino acids: CASSQDLGNTEAFF. The CDR3 DNA sequence: TGCGCCAGCAGCCAAGATCTGGGTAACACTGAAGCTTTCTTT.

Here the CDR3 reads CASSIPGTGDQPQHF. CDR3 DNA: TGTGCCAGTAGTATTCCCGGGACAGGAGATCAGCCCCAGCATTTT. V gene TRBV19 combines with J gene TRBJ1-5, with TRBD1 identical over 8 bases. Trimming cost V 3 bases and J 5 bases; bases outside gene matches: 6. CDR1 is LNHDA and CDR2 is SQIVND in the germline V gene (reference sequence). The CDR3 length is 15 residues.

The chain couples TRBV7-2 to TRBJ2-5, with TRBD2 matching over 8 bases. CDR3 length: 15 residues. The V segment lost 3 bases and the J segment 2 bases; nucleotides outside the gene matches: 5. Germline V gene sequence: CDR1 SGHTA, CDR2 FQGNSA. The CDR3 protein is CASSFLGTRQETQYF. DNA for the CDR3: TGTGCCAGCAGCTTCCTCGGGACTAGACAAGAGACCCAGTACTTC.

V and J are TRBV19 and TRBJ1-4, with a weak D call TRBD1 (6 bases). There are 13 residues in the CDR3. Germline V CDR1 and CDR2: LNHDA, SQIVND (reference sequence). V was pared by 6 bases and J by 7 bases, with 12 bases between. The CDR3 coding sequence is TGTGCCAGTAGAAGTACAGGGTTTGAAAAACTGTTTTTT. Its translation is CASRSTGFEKLFF.

The chain carries TRBV5-5 and TRBJ1-3; no firm D call. The CDR3 consists of 14 residues. Germline V gene data show CDR1 as SGHKS and CDR2 as YYEKEE (reference sequence). The ends were cut back, 0 bases at V and 0 bases at J, with 4 bases in the middle. In DNA form, the CDR3 reads TGTGCCAGCAGCTTGGAGGCCTCTGGAAACACCATATATTTT. It specifies CASSLEASGNTIYF.

V usage is TRBV14 and J usage is TRBJ2-5; D gene unclear. Trimming took 5 bases from V and 0 from J, leaving 1 base between them. CDR1 and CDR2 (germline): SGHDN, FVKESK. The CDR3 contains 11 residues. Here the CDR3 reads CASSYQETQYF. As DNA, the CDR3 is TGTGCCAGCAGCTACCAAGAGACCCAGTACTTC.

The rearrangement uses TRBV15 and TRBJ1-4; a possible D gene is TRBD1 (5 bases). Germline V CDR1 and CDR2: LNHNV, YYDKDF (reference sequence). This CDR3 comprises 12 residues. V lost 5 bases and J lost 8, with 9 bases in between. Written as DNA, the CDR3 is TGTGCCACCAGCTTTGAGGGGGAAAAACTGTTTTTT. Amino acid sequence: CATSFEGEKLFF. The variable domain in full, completed from reference TRBV15 and TRBJ1-4, reads DAMVIQNPRYQVTQFGKPVTLSCSQTLNHNVMYWYQQKSSQAPKLLFHYYDKDFNNEADTPDNFQSRRPNTSFCFLDIRSPGLGDTAMYLCATSFEGEKLFFGSGTQLSVL.

This clone was counted a few times. The V gene is TRBV28, the J gene TRBJ2-7; a possible D gene is TRBD2 (5 bases). CDR3 size: 11 residues. Trimming shortened V by 8 bases and J by 3 bases, and 8 bases separated the two germline ends. Germline CDR1 is MDHEN and CDR2 is SYDVKM. The CDR3 sequence: CASGRIYEQYF. For the CDR3, the DNA is TGTGCCAGCGGGAGAATCTACGAGCAGTACTTC.

V usage is TRBV30 and J usage is TRBJ2-6, with TRBD1 identical over 7 bases. The CDR3 loop spans 13 amino acids. Germline-derived CDR1 and CDR2 are GTSNPN and SVGIG (reference sequence). The DNA of the CDR3 is TGTGCGTCGGGACAGTCTGGGGCCAACGTCCTGACTTTC. Encoded protein: CASGQSGANVLTF. The full variable domain, in which reference TRBV30 and TRBJ2-6 provide the parts outside the CDR3, is SQTIHQWPATLVQPVGSPLSLECTVEGTSNPNLYWYRQAAGRGLQLLFYSVGIGQISSEVPQNLSASRPQDRQFILSSKKLLLSDSGFYLCASGQSGANVLTFGAGSRLTVL.

The J gene is TRBJ2-3, the V gene TRBV6-1; no clear D gene. The CDR3 runs 14 residues. The germline V and J ends were trimmed by 6 bases and 0 bases, with 10 bases remaining between them. Germline assignment: CDR1 MNHNS and CDR2 SASEGT. CDR3 nucleotides: TGTGCCAGCAGGACAAGCTATAGCACAGATACGCAGTATTTT. This gives the protein CASRTSYSTDTQYF.

The rearrangement uses TRBV28 and TRBJ2-7, with 9 positions matching TRBD1. The CDR3 spans 16 residues. Germline V lookup: CDR1 MDHEN, CDR2 SYDVKM. With V trimmed by 6 bases and J by 6 bases, 15 bases remained unmatched. CDR3 loop: CASSSLRQGGFGEQYF. Here the CDR3 DNA reads TGTGCCAGCAGCAGCTTAAGACAGGGGGGGTTTGGCGAGCAGTACTTC.

J is TRBJ1-3 and V is TRBV5-6; D not resolved. The ends were cut back, 1 base at V and 2 bases at J, with 10 bases in the middle. The V gene's germline CDR1 is SGHDT and CDR2 YYEEEE. This CDR3 is 15 amino acids long. This CDR3 reads CASSLITGPGNTIYF. The CDR3 DNA sequence: TGTGCCAGCAGCTTGATCACGGGCCCTGGAAACACCATATATTTT.

The V gene is TRBV15, the J gene TRBJ1-1; D gene ambiguous. Trimming removed 0 bases from V and 0 bases from J, with 5 bases in between. The CDR3 covers 14 residues. Germline V lookup: CDR1 LNHNV, CDR2 YYDKDF (reference sequence). Written as DNA, the CDR3 is TGTGCCACCAGCAGAGATCGGATGAACACTGAAGCTTTCTTT. Translated: CATSRDRMNTEAFF.

V and J are TRBV4-1 and TRBJ1-6; perhaps TRBD1 as D (6 bases). The CDR3 length is 14 residues. V was shortened by 2 bases and J by 10 bases, with 12 bases between the two germline ends. Germline lookup yields CDR1 MGHRA and CDR2 YSYEKL. The DNA for the CDR3 is TGCGCCAGCAGCCAACCGGGACAAAAGTCACCCCTCCACTTT. Translating gives CASSQPGQKSPLHF.

This rearrangement joins TRBV7-9 to TRBJ2-2, with D possibly being TRBD2 (5 bases). V lost 2 bases, J lost 4 bases, and 11 bases lay in between. The CDR3 contains 15 residues. Germline CDR1 is SEHNR and CDR2 is FQNEAQ (reference sequence). CDR3 in amino acids: CASSLSLSGTGELFF. The DNA for the CDR3 is TGTGCCAGCAGCTTATCACTAAGCGGCACCGGGGAGCTGTTTTTT.

This chain connects TRBV5-5 to TRBJ2-7; perhaps TRBD2 as D (6 bases). This CDR3 has 15 residues. V was pared by 0 bases and J by 3 bases, with 13 bases between. In germline, CDR1 is SGHKS, CDR2 YYEKEE (reference sequence). The CDR3 loop is CASSLARPGDYEQYF. In DNA, the CDR3 is TGTGCCAGCAGCTTGGCCAGGCCGGGGGACTACGAGCAGTACTTC.

V usage is TRBV6-6 and J usage is TRBJ1-3, with TRBD1 as a possible D gene (6 bases). Germline assignment: CDR1 MNHNY and CDR2 SVGAGI (reference sequence). V gave up 5 bases and J gave up 2 bases, with 10 bases separating them. The CDR3 extends over 14 amino acids. The CDR3 region has the DNA TGTGCCAGCAGTCTTCCAGGGGCTGGAAACACCATATATTTT. Its protein is CASSLPGAGNTIYF.

This chain uses TRBV27 with TRBJ2-7; D is undetermined. The V gene's germline CDR1 is MNHEY and CDR2 SMNVEV (reference sequence). The CDR3 contains 12 residues. With 8 bases removed from V and 3 bases from J, the gap between germline ends came to 11 bases. CDR3 coding DNA: TGTGCCAGCGGCAGCGTAGTCTACGAGCAGTACTTC. Amino acids: CASGSVVYEQYF.

The gene calls are TRBV7-2 and TRBJ2-3; D remains unclear. Germline lookup yields CDR1 SGHTA and CDR2 FQGNSA. The CDR3 runs to 13 residues. V shed 5 bases and J shed 7 bases, with 13 bases lying between them. The CDR3 sequence is CASSQTGLNTQYF. The CDR3 nucleotides read TGTGCCAGCAGCCAGACGGGTTTGAATACGCAGTATTTT. Supplemented by reference TRBV7-2 and TRBJ2-3, the full variable domain reads GAGVSQSPSNKVTEKGKDVELRCDPISGHTALYWYRQSLGQGLEFLIYFQGNSAPDKSGLPSDRFSAERTGGSVSTLTIQRTQQEDSAVYLCASSQTGLNTQYFGPGTRLTVL.

This chain joins TRBV5-1 and TRBJ1-4, with a possible D match to TRBD1 (6 bases). Trimming cost V 0 bases and J 11 bases, with 20 bases left between them. CDR3 length equals 16 residues. CDR1 is SGHRS, CDR2 YFSETQ, per germline. CDR3: CASSLAEVTGSGKLFF. In nucleotides, the CDR3 is TGCGCCAGCAGCTTGGCCGAGGTGACAGGTTCGGGGAAACTGTTTTTT.

The table lists this clone with a count of one. At one end, the junction sequence differs from germline, possibly due to a read error. The V call is TRBV7-7, the J call TRBJ2-5; 9 nucleotides agree with TRBD2. Germline V lookup: CDR1 SSHAT, CDR2 FNYEAQ (reference sequence). The CDR3 sequence is 15 residues long. The CDR3 is CASSLWASGKETQYF. In nucleotides, the CDR3 is TGTGCTAGCAGCTTATGGGCTAGCGGGAAGGAGACCCAGTACTTC.